The 15 T cell receptor beta chains below were found in one sample sequenced in a study of T cells in Graves' hyperthyroidism and ophthalmopathy. The TCR beta CDR3 regions underwent amplification using RNA transcripts as the source. First-round RT-PCR with HTBI primers amplified the TCR CDR3 region. From the multiplex PCR reads, TCRdb called clonotypes with MiXCR, one entry per CDR3 protein. The sample contains a few hundred thousand distinct CDR3 sequences, less than 20% of which appear only once. Sequenced input: blood. These receptors all stem from a woman aged 25 to 39 with Graves' hyperthyroidism.

V gene TRBV29-1 combines with J gene TRBJ2-3, with 14 bases that match TRBD2. CDR3 length: 16 amino acids. Germline V gene sequence: CDR1 SQVTM, CDR2 ANQGSEA. J lost 5 bases, V lost 7 bases, and 11 bases had no gene match. The CDR3 DNA reads as TGCAGCGCCACCGTTGGGACTAGCGGGGGCGAAGATACGCAGTATTTT. Translation: CSATVGTSGGEDTQYF.

This clonotype was recorded at least ten times. The genes are TRBV7-8 and TRBJ2-3; possible D gene TRBD2, 6 bases. CDR3 length: 17 amino acids. CDR1 is SGHVS and CDR2 is FQNEAQ in the germline V gene. Trimming took off 5 bases at V and 0 bases at J, with 18 bases between the two ends. The CDR3 bases are TGTGCCAGCAGCCTTCTTAGTTCTAGCGAAAGCACAGATACGCAGTATTTT. Protein product: CASSLLSSSESTDTQYF.

This chain uses TRBV20-1 with TRBJ1-1; D gene ambiguous. Germline values: CDR1 DFQATT, CDR2 SNEGSKA (reference sequence). V shed 0 bases and J shed 3 bases, with 11 bases lying between them. The CDR3 is 14 residues long. The DNA for the CDR3 is TGCAGTGCTAGAGAGACTGAATTACACACTGAAGCTTTCTTT. This codes for CSARETELHTEAFF.

This chain joins TRBV12-3 or TRBV12-4 and TRBJ2-4; the D is unclear. The V end was cut by 6 bases, the J end by 0 bases, with 12 bases between. The CDR3 is made up of 15 amino acids. CDR3 protein: CASSPLVLAKNIQYF. DNA for the CDR3: TGTGCCAGCAGCCCCTTGGTACTAGCCAAAAACATTCAGTACTTC.

This clonotype was counted a few times. V gene TRBV12-3 or TRBV12-4 combines with J gene TRBJ2-7; D gene unclear. The CDR3 consists of 13 residues. Between the trimmed V and J ends, which lost 3 bases and 5 bases, there was a span of 11 bases. The DNA for the CDR3 is TGTGCCAGCAGTTTTACGGCTTGGGACGAGCAGTACTTC. It specifies CASSFTAWDEQYF.

The chain couples TRBV12-5 to TRBJ2-6; 8 positions agree with TRBD1. Germline assignment: CDR1 LGHNT and CDR2 FRNRAP. The length of the CDR3 is 22 residues. Trimming took 0 bases from V and 0 from J; bases not matched to a gene: 16. CDR3 coding DNA: TGTGCTAGTGGTTTGGTCCCCCATCTCCAGGGGGCGGCCAGCTCTGGGGCCAACGTCCTGACTTTC. It yields the protein CASGLVPHLQGAASSGANVLTF.

Ten or more counts support this clonotype. The J gene is TRBJ1-1, the V gene TRBV12-3 or TRBV12-4; the match to TRBD1 covers 8 bases. The CDR3 spans 15 residues. The trim removed 7 bases at V and 4 bases at J, leaving 11 bases unmatched. DNA for the CDR3: TGTGCCAGCAAAAACCAGGGGGCCGGGGTCACTGAAGCTTTCTTT. Protein product: CASKNQGAGVTEAFF.

Details on this clonotype: A much bigger clone sits one base away, suggesting this may be a read error. This chain uses TRBV28 with TRBJ2-1; 13 nucleotides align to TRBD2. Germline V lookup: CDR1 MDHEN, CDR2 SYDVKM. V trimming: 8 bases; J trimming: 9 bases; junction bases outside the gene matches: 16. This CDR3 spans 17 amino acids. This CDR3 is CASQVLLAGGRSSEQFF. The CDR3 DNA reads as TGTGCCAGCCAGGTTTTACTAGCGGGAGGGAGGAGCAGTGAGCAGTTCTTC.

At least ten counts were recorded for this clonotype. The J gene is TRBJ1-2, the V gene TRBV28; TRBD1 is a possible D gene (5 bases). The CDR3 extends over 14 amino acids. Germline-derived CDR1 and CDR2 are MDHEN and SYDVKM. V lost 5 bases, J lost 5 bases, and 15 bases lay in between. CDR3 bases: TGTGCCAGCAGTCCGGGACCCCTGGGGTATGGCTACACCTTC. It is translated as CASSPGPLGYGYTF.

This clonotype was recorded at least ten times. The rearrangement links TRBV2 to TRBJ1-4; D not resolved. Trimming took off 5 bases at V and 8 bases at J, with 18 bases between the two ends. This CDR3 region has 15 residues. Germline-derived CDR1 and CDR2 are SNHLY and FYNNEI. The CDR3 region is CASSLTGSSYEKLFF. For the CDR3, the DNA is TGTGCCAGCAGTCTAACGGGCAGTTCCTACGAAAAACTGTTTTTT.

Many counts were recorded for this clonotype. The chain links TRBV5-8 to TRBJ2-3; 16 bases are shared with TRBD2. With V trimmed by 4 bases and J by 2 bases, 7 bases remained unmatched. Per the germline V gene, CDR1 is SGHTS and CDR2 is YDEGEE. The CDR3 is made up of 18 amino acids. CDR3 sequence: CASSPGTSGRAPTDTQYF. The CDR3 nucleotides read TGTGCCAGCAGCCCAGGGACTAGCGGGAGGGCCCCCACAGATACGCAGTATTTT. Complete variable domain (other parts from reference TRBV5-8 and TRBJ2-3): EAGVTQSPTHLIKTRGQQATLRCSPISGHTSVYWYQQALGLGLQFLLWYDEGEERNRGNFPPRFSGRQFPNYSSELNVNALELEDSALYLCASSPGTSGRAPTDTQYFGPGTRLTVL.

As for this clonotype: Just one base apart from a much larger clone, this may be a read error. The chain recombines TRBV6-9 with TRBJ2-3; D possibly corresponds to TRBD2 (5 bases). Germline-derived CDR1 and CDR2 are MNHGY and SVAAGI. The V end was cut by 3 bases, the J end by 3 bases, with 16 bases between. CDR3 length: 16 residues. The CDR3 protein is CASSYLRGVGTDTQYF. The CDR3 DNA sequence: TGTGCCAGCAGTTACTTACGGGGTGTGGGAACAGATACGCAGTATTTT.

This clonotype was seen repeatedly, ten times or more. This rearrangement joins TRBV11-2 to TRBJ2-7, with 9 bases that match TRBD1. The CDR3 has 15 amino acids. Trimming removed 2 bases from V and 3 bases from J; junction bases left unmatched: 5. Germline assignment: CDR1 SGHAT and CDR2 FQNNGV. This chain's CDR3 is CASSLMGQGYYEQYF. The CDR3 DNA reads TGTGCCAGCAGCTTAATGGGACAGGGCTACTACGAGCAGTACTTC.

This clonotype was counted at least ten times. V and J are TRBV3-1 and TRBJ1-5, with D hard to call. Deletions cut 4 bases from V and 2 bases from J, with 12 bases between. Germline CDR1 is LGHDT and CDR2 is YNNKEL (reference sequence). The CDR3 has 15 amino acids. CDR3 bases: TGTGCCAGCAGCCGTGACCCGGTCCGCAATCAGCCCCAGCATTTT. This sequence encodes CASSRDPVRNQPQHF.

The sample holds many counts of this clonotype. The chain has TRBV7-2 and TRBJ1-5; D uncertain. Germline values: CDR1 SGHTA, CDR2 FQGNSA. V was trimmed by 1 base and J by 6 bases, leaving 10 bases between them. The CDR3 has 14 amino acids. The CDR3 is CASSLVRGFQPQHF. The CDR3 DNA is TGTGCCAGCAGCTTAGTTCGCGGGTTTCAGCCCCAGCATTTT.